A selection of T cell receptor beta chains follows, all from one sample in a study of identical twins. One entry per CDR3 protein, called by TCRdb with MiXCR from the 5' RACE reads. The sample records fewer than 500,000 distinct CDR3 sequences, more than 20% being singletons. The sample was also linked to a second study, of T cells expressing NK-cell markers.

Input material: CD4+ T cells sorted from blood. The source of these receptors is a woman aged 18-29 years in good health. Each CDR3 is given with its conserved first and last residue. A D gene is named only where the DNA matches it firmly.

D: .; V: TRBV12-3/TRBV12-4; CDR3: CASSLGPRQIF
D: .; V: TRBV12-3/TRBV12-4; CDR3: CASTITDTLGEQYF
D: .; V: TRBV2; CDR3: CASGRDNYEQYF
D: TRBD2; V: TRBV10-3; CDR3: CATGTSGSNEQFF
D: .; V: TRBV5-6; CDR3: CASSFWASVSGELFF
D: TRBD1; V: TRBV30; CDR3: CAWSVGGRFNEKLFF
D: .; V: TRBV3-1; CDR3: CASSQRGGQPQHF
D: TRBD2; V: TRBV24-1; CDR3: CATSDGTSGPGDTQYF
D: TRBD1; V: TRBV29-1; CDR3: CSVGSSGGETQYF
D: .; V: TRBV5-1; CDR3: CASSSRGASAPSYNEQFF
D: TRBD1; V: TRBV3-1; CDR3: CASSRWDSSSREQYF
D: .; V: TRBV7-2; CDR3: CASSLFQREQYF
D: .; V: TRBV20-1; CDR3: CSARASGRSTDTQYF
D: TRBD1; V: TRBV6-1; CDR3: CASTPTRQGAAGANVLTF
D: .; V: TRBV5-1; CDR3: CASSAVQNTEAFF
D: .; V: TRBV29-1; CDR3: CSVDHEGLYGYTF
D: .; V: TRBV7-2; CDR3: CASSSRASSGNTIYF
D: .; V: TRBV20-1; CDR3: CSATTGLTSYEQYF
D: .; V: TRBV15; CDR3: CATSNPLGAETQYF
D: .; V: TRBV6-2/TRBV6-3; CDR3: CASSHREAEQFF
D: TRBD2; V: TRBV18; CDR3: CASSPWTSGGLSSYEQYF
D: .; V: TRBV6-5; CDR3: CASSYLEGLTGANVLTF
D: .; V: TRBV5-1; CDR3: CASSLRTENTEAFF
D: .; V: TRBV12-3/TRBV12-4; CDR3: CASSLFNSNQPQHF
D: .; V: TRBV12-3/TRBV12-4; CDR3: CASSLLGIQETQYF
D: .; V: TRBV20-1; CDR3: CSAEWRGSYEQYF
D: TRBD2; V: TRBV10-2; CDR3: CASSLAGGQYEQYF
D: TRBD1; V: TRBV7-2; CDR3: CASSGTGYQPQHF
D: TRBD2; V: TRBV12-3/TRBV12-4; CDR3: CTISLIRLAGVEGRETQYF
D: .; V: TRBV5-1; CDR3: CATPGIFGELFF
D: .; V: TRBV20-1; CDR3: CSSGRGSTDTQYF
D: .; V: TRBV18; CDR3: CASSPVDPGGYTF
D: .; V: TRBV5-1; CDR3: CASSPSGATNYGYTF
D: TRBD1; V: TRBV3-1; CDR3: CASSQDSGTGKRPQHF
D: TRBD1; V: TRBV12-3/TRBV12-4; CDR3: CASRAGTANEKLFF
D: TRBD2; V: TRBV5-6; CDR3: CASREGSVRELFF
D: .; V: TRBV19; CDR3: CATRERGDTIYF
D: .; V: TRBV11-3; CDR3: CASSHKGTGELFF
D: .; V: TRBV6-5; CDR3: CASSYVSGYNEQFF
D: .; V: TRBV3-1; CDR3: CASSVRGSNQPQHF
D: .; V: TRBV27; CDR3: CASSPQGAGSYEQYF
D: .; V: TRBV4-1; CDR3: CASSPSGYANYGYTF
D: .; V: TRBV12-3/TRBV12-4; CDR3: CASSFSGRATEAFF
D: TRBD2; V: TRBV5-1; CDR3: CASSIGAGGPYNEQFF
D: TRBD1; V: TRBV20-1; CDR3: CSARDLTGEGYGYTF
D: .; V: TRBV24-1; CDR3: CATSAGGEKETQYF
D: TRBD1; V: TRBV12-3/TRBV12-4; CDR3: CASSSTGTGAFF
D: TRBD2; V: TRBV15; CDR3: CATSRDGDYTDTQYF